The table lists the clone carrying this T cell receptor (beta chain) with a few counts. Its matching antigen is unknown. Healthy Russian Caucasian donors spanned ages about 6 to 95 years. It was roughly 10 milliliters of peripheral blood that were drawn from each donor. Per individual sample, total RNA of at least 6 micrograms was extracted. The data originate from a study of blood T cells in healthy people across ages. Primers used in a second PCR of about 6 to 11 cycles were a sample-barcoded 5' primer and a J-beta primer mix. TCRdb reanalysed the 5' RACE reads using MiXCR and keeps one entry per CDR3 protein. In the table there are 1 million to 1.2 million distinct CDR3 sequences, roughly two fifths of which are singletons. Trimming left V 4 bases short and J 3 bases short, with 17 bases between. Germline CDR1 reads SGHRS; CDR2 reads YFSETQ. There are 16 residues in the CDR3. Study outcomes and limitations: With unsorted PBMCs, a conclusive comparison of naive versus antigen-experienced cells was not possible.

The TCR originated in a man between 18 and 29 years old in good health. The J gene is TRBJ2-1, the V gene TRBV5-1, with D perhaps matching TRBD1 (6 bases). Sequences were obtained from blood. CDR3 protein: CASSDNRDILYNEQFF. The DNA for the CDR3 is TGCGCCAGCAGCGATAACCGGGACATCCTCTACAATGAGCAGTTCTTC.